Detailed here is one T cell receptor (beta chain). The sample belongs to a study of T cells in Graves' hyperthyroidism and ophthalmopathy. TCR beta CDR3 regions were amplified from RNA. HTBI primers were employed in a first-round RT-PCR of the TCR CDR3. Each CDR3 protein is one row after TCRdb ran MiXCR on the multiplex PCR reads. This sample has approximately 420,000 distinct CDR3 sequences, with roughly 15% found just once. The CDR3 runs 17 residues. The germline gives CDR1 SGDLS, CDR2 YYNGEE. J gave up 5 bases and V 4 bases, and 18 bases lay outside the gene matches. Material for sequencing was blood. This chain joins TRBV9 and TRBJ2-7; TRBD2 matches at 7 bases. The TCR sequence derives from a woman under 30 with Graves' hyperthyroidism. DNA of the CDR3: TGTGCCAGCAGCCACCAAGGACTAGGGCCCCCTCGGGACGAGCAGTACTTC. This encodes CASSHQGLGPPRDEQYF.